The rows below give T cell receptor beta chains drawn from one sample of a study of blood T cells in healthy people across ages. TCRdb independently ran MiXCR on the 5' RACE reads; one entry per CDR3 protein. The sample contains over 1,500,000 distinct CDR3 sequences, about two fifths of which appear only once. Input material: blood. These receptors were taken from a human donor in good health. Each CDR3 is given with its conserved first and last residue.

j_call v_call cdr3_aa
TRBJ2-1 TRBV19 CASSTPFRLGRLTEQFF
TRBJ2-6 TRBV6-5 CASRGGRSSGANVRTF
TRBJ1-2 TRBV7-2 CASSVDTAGYGYTF
TRBJ2-1 TRBV20-1 CSAPGLAVQNEQFF
TRBJ2-1 TRBV29-1 CSVGTEYNEQFF
TRBJ2-3 TRBV20-1 CSARVGGATDTQYF
TRBJ2-1 TRBV3-1 CASSQDYGNEQFF
TRBJ2-7 TRBV27 CASSPSRSPELRYEQYF
TRBJ1-4 TRBV20-1 CSARDGGGRAQFEKLFF
NA TRBV3-1 CASGDSQPYEQYF
TRBJ2-3 TRBV4-1 CASSPSYGLEIADTQYF
TRBJ2-3 TRBV28 CASRLGGPTDTQYF
TRBJ1-5 TRBV7-9 CASSLDGTHQPQHF
TRBJ2-5 TRBV15 CATGAQETQYF
TRBJ2-3 TRBV9 CASSQGDTTTDTQYF
TRBJ2-6 TRBV25-1 CASSGLKTETRSGANVLTF
TRBJ2-5 TRBV12-3/TRBV12-4 CATQGLAEETQYF
TRBJ2-3 TRBV6-5 CASAWSSSTDTQYF
TRBJ2-1 TRBV4-2 CASSHLASGDRGDEQFF
TRBJ2-1 TRBV2 CASRGPPKSSYNEQFF
TRBJ2-3 TRBV20-1 CSAQRQSLGGGRDTQYF
TRBJ2-5 TRBV6-4 CASLISERHVANQYF
NA TRBV12-3/TRBV12-4 CASSLHRGRGETQYF
TRBJ1-2 TRBV20-1 CSARGPDYGYTF
TRBJ1-1 TRBV27 CASSLVGYMTEAFF
NA TRBV10-3 CAISVAGDWDEQYF
NA TRBV5-1 CASSLGPHQGSYEQYF
TRBJ1-6 TRBV6-6 CASSFEQGSSPLHF
TRBJ2-3 TRBV6-6 CASSYSVGALSTDTQYF
TRBJ2-5 TRBV7-9 CASSLVEGGYEQYF
TRBJ2-5 TRBV15 CATSRAGGFQETQYF
TRBJ2-1 TRBV6-5 CASRPTGTSTYNEQFF
TRBJ1-5 TRBV20-1 CSTEQGVGNQPQHF
TRBJ2-1 TRBV7-8 CASSPRDGGLTDEQFF
TRBJ1-4 TRBV6-1 CASSEAGGREKLFF
TRBJ1-2 TRBV3-1 CASSRGTGRMGYGYTF
TRBJ2-1 TRBV29-1 CSAAFRQGDEQFF
TRBJ1-2 TRBV5-6 CASIGMDRFYGYTF
TRBJ1-4 TRBV28 CASRRQVATNEKLFF
TRBJ2-1 TRBV5-6 CASSFVPSGNNEQFF
TRBJ2-1 TRBV6-1 CASSEALAGGNNEQFF
TRBJ2-7 TRBV2 CASSEDPNGYEQYF
TRBJ2-5 TRBV10-3 CAIILGPLPQETQYF
TRBJ1-4 TRBV4-2 CASSPADIGPEKLFF
TRBJ2-1 TRBV20-1 CGAKEGAGGYNEQFF
TRBJ2-5 TRBV20-1 CSLLPGLAGTETQYF
TRBJ2-3 TRBV5-1 CASSLAVDTQYF
TRBJ1-2 TRBV10-3 CAISEGAESGYTF
TRBJ2-7 TRBV7-8 CASTSMGTVSYEQYF
TRBJ2-7 TRBV7-2 CASSFDTYSYEQYF
TRBJ1-6 TRBV4-3 CASSQEGGWRSPLHF
TRBJ2-2 TRBV7-3 CASREALNTGELFF
TRBJ2-1 TRBV2 CASRYPGQGVYEQFF
TRBJ2-6 TRBV5-1 CASSLGGLGSSGANVLTF
TRBJ1-1 TRBV6-6 CASSRRDRGGTEAFF